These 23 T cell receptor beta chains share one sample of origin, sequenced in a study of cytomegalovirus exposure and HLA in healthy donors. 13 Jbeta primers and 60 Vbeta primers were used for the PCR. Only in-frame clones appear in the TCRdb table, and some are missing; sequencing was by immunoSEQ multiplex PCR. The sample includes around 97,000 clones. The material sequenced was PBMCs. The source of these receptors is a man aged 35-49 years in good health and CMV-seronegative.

The CDR3 DNA follows: TGTGCCTGGAGTGCACAGGGGGCAAGTGGCTACACCTTC. Translated: CAWSAQGASGYTF. The chain recombines TRBV30 with TRBJ1-2; 9 bases line up with TRBD1. The CDR3 consists of 13 residues. CDR1 and CDR2 (germline): GTSNPN, SVGIG (reference sequence). Germline trimming cut 1 base from V and 7 bases from J; bases unmatched to any gene: 4.

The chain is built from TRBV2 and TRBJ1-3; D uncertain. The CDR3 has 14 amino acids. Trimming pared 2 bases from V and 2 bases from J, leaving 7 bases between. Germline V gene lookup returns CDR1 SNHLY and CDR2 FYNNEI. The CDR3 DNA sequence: TGTGCCAGCAGTGAATTGGGCACTGGAAACACCATATATTTT. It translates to CASSELGTGNTIYF.

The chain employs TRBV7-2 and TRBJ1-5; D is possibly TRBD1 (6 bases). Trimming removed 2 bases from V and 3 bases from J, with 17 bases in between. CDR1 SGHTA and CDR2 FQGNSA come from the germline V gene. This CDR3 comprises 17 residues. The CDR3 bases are TGTGCCAGCAGCTTATATTCGGGCAGGGGCCACAATCAGCCCCAGCATTTT. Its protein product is CASSLYSGRGHNQPQHF.

The CDR3 reads CASSSLRLTDTQYF. DNA for the CDR3: TGTGCCAGCAGCTCACTGAGACTCACAGATACGCAGTATTTT. The V call is TRBV7-2, the J call TRBJ2-3; D remains ambiguous. CDR3 size: 14 residues. Germline V gene lookup returns CDR1 SGHTA and CDR2 FQGNSA. Trimming pared 4 bases from V and 2 bases from J, leaving 10 bases between.

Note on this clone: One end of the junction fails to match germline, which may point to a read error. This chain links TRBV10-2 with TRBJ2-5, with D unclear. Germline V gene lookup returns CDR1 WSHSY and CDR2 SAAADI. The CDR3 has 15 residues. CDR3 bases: TGCGCCAGCCGTGACGGAGCGATGTCTCAAGAGACCCAGTACTTC. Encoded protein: CASRDGAMSQETQYF.

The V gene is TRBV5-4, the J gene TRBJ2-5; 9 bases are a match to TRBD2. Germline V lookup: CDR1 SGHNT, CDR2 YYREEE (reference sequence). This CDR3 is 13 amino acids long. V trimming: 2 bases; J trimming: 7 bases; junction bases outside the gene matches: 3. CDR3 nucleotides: TGTGCCAGCAGCTTTAGCGGGAGTGGGACCCAGTACTTC. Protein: CASSFSGSGTQYF. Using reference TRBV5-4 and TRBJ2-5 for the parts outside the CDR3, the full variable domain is ETGVTQSPTHLIKTRGQQVTLRCSSQSGHNTVSWYQQALGQGPQFIFQYYREEENGRGNFPPRFSGLQFPNYSSELNVNALELDDSALYLCASSFSGSGTQYFGPGTRLLVL.

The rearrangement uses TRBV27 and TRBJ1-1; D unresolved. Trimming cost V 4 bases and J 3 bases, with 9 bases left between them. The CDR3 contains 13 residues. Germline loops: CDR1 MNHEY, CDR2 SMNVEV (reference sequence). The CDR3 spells CASSYQSDTEAFF. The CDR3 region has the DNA TGTGCCAGCAGTTATCAGAGCGACACTGAAGCTTTCTTT.

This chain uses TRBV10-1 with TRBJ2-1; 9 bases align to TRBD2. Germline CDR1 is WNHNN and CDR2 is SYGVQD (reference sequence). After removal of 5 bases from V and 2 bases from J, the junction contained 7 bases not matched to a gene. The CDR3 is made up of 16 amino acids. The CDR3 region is CASSPAGGGAYNEQFF. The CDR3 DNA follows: TGCGCCAGCAGTCCAGCGGGAGGAGGAGCCTACAATGAGCAGTTCTTC.

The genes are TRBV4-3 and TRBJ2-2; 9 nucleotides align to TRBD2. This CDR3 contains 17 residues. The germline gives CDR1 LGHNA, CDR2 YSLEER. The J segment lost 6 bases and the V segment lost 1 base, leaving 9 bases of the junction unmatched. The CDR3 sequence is CASSQGGGLAGSGELFF. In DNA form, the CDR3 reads TGCGCCAGCAGCCAAGGAGGTGGGCTAGCGGGGTCCGGGGAGCTGTTTTTT.

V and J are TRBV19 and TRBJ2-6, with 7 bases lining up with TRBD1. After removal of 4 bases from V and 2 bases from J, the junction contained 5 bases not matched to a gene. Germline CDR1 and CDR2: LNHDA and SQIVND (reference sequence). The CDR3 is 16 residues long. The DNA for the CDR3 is TGTGCCAGTAGTACCCGACAGGGAACTGGGGCCAACGTCCTGACTTTC. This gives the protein CASSTRQGTGANVLTF.

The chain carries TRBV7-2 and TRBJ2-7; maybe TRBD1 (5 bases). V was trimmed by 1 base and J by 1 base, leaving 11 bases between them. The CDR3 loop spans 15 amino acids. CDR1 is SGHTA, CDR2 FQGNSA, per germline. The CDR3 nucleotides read TGTGCCAGCAGCTTAGATGGGGCAACTTCCTACGAGCAGTACTTC. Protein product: CASSLDGATSYEQYF.

CDR3 region: CASSRTSGTPPYYEQYF. The CDR3 DNA follows: TGTGCCAGCAGTCGGACTAGCGGGACTCCCCCCTACTACGAGCAGTACTTC. The chain uses TRBV11-2 and TRBJ2-7; 12 nucleotides agree with TRBD2. Trimming cost V 6 bases and J 3 bases; bases outside gene matches: 12. The CDR3 contains 17 residues. Looked up from germline, CDR1 is SGHAT and CDR2 is FQNNGV.

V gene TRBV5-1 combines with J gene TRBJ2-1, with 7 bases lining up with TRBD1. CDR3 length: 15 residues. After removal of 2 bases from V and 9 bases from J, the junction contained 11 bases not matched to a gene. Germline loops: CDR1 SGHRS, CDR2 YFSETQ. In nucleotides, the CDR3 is TGCGCCAGCAGCTTAACAGGGGAAGAGGAAGGTGAGCAGTTCTTC. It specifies CASSLTGEEEGEQFF.

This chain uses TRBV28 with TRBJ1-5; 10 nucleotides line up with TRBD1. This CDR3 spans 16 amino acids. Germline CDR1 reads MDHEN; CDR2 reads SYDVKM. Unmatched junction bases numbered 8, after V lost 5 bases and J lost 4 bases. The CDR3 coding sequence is TGTGCCAGCAGTAGTCCGGGACAGGGGACAAATCAGCCCCAGCATTTT. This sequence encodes CASSSPGQGTNQPQHF.

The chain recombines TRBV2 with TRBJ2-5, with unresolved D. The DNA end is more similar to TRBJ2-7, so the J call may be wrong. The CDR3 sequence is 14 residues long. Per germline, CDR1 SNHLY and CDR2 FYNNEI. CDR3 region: CASLLGSQSYEQYF. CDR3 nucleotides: TGTGCCAGCTTGCTGGGCAGCCAATCCTACGAGCAGTACTTC.

This CDR3 reads CASSPPARSFSGYTF. The CDR3 coding sequence is TGTGCCAGCTCACCACCCGCCAGGTCTTTTTCTGGCTACACCTTC. This chain uses TRBV18 with TRBJ1-2; D call uncertain. This CDR3 region has 15 residues. The V and J ends lost 0 bases and 7 bases respectively, with 15 bases between them. In germline, CDR1 is KGHSH, CDR2 LQKENI.

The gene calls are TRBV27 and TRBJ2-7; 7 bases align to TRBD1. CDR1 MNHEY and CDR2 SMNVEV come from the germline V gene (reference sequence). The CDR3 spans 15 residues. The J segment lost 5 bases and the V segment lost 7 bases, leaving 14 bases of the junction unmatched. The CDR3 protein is CASIVKQGREDEQYF. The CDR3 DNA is TGTGCCAGCATAGTTAAACAGGGGAGAGAAGACGAGCAGTACTTC.

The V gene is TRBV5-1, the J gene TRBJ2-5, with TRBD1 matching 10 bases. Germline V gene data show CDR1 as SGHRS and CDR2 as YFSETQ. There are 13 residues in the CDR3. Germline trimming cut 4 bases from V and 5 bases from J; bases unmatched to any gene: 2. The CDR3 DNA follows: TGCGCCAGCAGCGGGGGACAGGGGGAGACCCAGTACTTC. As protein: CASSGGQGETQYF.

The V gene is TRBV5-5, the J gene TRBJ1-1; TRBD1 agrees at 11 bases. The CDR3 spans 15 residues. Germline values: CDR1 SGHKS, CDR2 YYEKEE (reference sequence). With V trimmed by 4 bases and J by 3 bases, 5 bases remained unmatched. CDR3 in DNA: TGTGCCAGCAGCACCGGACAGGGGGCGGACACTGAAGCTTTCTTT. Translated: CASSTGQGADTEAFF.

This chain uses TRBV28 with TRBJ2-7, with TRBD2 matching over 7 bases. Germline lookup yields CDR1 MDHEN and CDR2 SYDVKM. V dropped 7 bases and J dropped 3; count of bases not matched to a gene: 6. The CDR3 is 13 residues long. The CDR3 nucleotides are TGTGCCAGCATACCCGGGGGGTTCTACGAGCAGTACTTC. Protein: CASIPGGFYEQYF.

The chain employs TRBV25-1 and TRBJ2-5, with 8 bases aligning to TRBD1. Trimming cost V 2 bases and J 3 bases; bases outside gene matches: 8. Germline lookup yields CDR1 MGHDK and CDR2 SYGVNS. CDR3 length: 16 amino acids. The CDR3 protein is CASSEDVDRVKETQYF. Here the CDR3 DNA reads TGTGCCAGCAGTGAAGATGTGGACAGGGTTAAAGAGACCCAGTACTTC.

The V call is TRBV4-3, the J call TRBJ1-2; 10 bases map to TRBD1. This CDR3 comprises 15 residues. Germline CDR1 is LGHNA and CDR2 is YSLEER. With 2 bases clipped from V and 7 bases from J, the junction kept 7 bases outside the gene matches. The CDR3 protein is CASSQRDRGLLGYTF. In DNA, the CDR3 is TGCGCCAGCAGCCAAAGGGACAGGGGTTTGCTTGGCTACACCTTC.

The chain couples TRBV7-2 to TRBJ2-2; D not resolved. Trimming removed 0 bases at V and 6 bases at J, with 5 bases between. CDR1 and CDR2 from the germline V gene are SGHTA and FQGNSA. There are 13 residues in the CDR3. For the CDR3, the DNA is TGTGCCAGCAGCTTAGCCCTCGCCGGGGAGCTGTTTTTT. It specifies CASSLALAGELFF.